This TCR beta chain was recovered during a study of T cells in Graves' hyperthyroidism and ophthalmopathy. Study-wide results and caveats: Model predictions of ophthalmopathy came a median approximately seven months before onset.

In this sample, this clonotype turned up a few times. Antigen specificity is unknown. Amplification of TCR beta CDR3 regions was performed using RNA transcripts as template. With the HTBI primer set, the TCR CDR3 went through a first round of RT-PCR. TCRdb ran MiXCR on the multiplex PCR reads and lists one entry per CDR3 protein. Altogether 490,000 or so distinct CDR3 sequences are present, about 20% being singletons, with the ten largest covering about half. V was pared by 3 bases and J by 0 bases, with 11 bases between. The germline V gene has CDR1 MDHEN and CDR2 SYDVKM. The CDR3 loop spans 16 amino acids.

Source material: blood. This sequence was found in a woman in her seventies with Graves' ophthalmopathy. The chain carries TRBV28 and TRBJ1-4; D gene uncertain. CDR3 coding DNA: TGTGCCAGCAGTTTTTCCGCTACCCCAACTAATGAAAAACTGTTTTTT. It translates to CASSFSATPTNEKLFF. The whole variable domain, remainder taken from reference TRBV28 and TRBJ1-4, is DVKVTQSSRYLVKRTGEKVFLECVQDMDHENMFWYRQDPGLGLRLIYFSYDVKMKEKGDIPEGYSVSREKKERFSLILESASTNQTSMYLCASSFSATPTNEKLFFGSGTQLSVL.